The rows below give T cell receptor beta chains drawn from one sample of a study of blood T cell repertoires in COVID-19. Libraries were prepared by immunoSEQ multiplex PCR; TCRdb keeps only in-frame clonotypes and omits some of them. The data contain 300,000 to 450,000 clones, roughly 90% of them singletons. Source material: peripheral blood. These receptors all stem from a woman aged 60-70 years with COVID-19, enrolled during active disease. Each CDR3 is given with its conserved first and last residue. Each record gives: V gene, D gene, J gene, clone size, CDR3 DNA, CDR3 protein. D genes are given only for firm matches. Size is omitted from some rows. Given values are once, few, many or a class for expanded clones.

v_gene: TRBV5-8; d_gene: .; j_gene: TRBJ1-4; abundance: once; CDR3nt: TGTGCCAGCAGCCTACGGGAGTTTAATGAAAAACTGTTTTTT; CDR3aa: CASSLREFNEKLFF
v_gene: TRBV6-5; d_gene: TRBD1; j_gene: TRBJ1-5; abundance: few; CDR3nt: TGTGCCAGCAGTTACTCGAAGGGGGCGAGCACGGCCCAGCATTTT; CDR3aa: CASSYSKGASTAQHF
v_gene: TRBV18; d_gene: .; j_gene: TRBJ1-2; abundance: .; CDR3nt: TGTGCCAGCTCACCAGGGCGGGCAGGGAGGACCTATGGCTACACCTTC; CDR3aa: CASSPGRAGRTYGYTF
v_gene: TRBV9; d_gene: TRBD1; j_gene: TRBJ2-1; abundance: .; CDR3nt: TGTGCCAGCAGCGGCCGGGACAGGGTCTACAATGAGCAGTTCTTC; CDR3aa: CASSGRDRVYNEQFF
v_gene: TRBV7-6; d_gene: TRBD2; j_gene: TRBJ2-7; abundance: once; CDR3nt: TGTGCCAGCAGCTTAGGGACTAGCGGCAGCTCCTACGAGCAGTACTTC; CDR3aa: CASSLGTSGSSYEQYF
v_gene: TRBV6-5; d_gene: .; j_gene: TRBJ1-5; abundance: .; CDR3nt: TGTGCCAGCTCCCTTCGAGGGAATCAGCCCCAGCATTTT; CDR3aa: CASSLRGNQPQHF
v_gene: TRBV19; d_gene: TRBD1; j_gene: TRBJ2-3; abundance: .; CDR3nt: TGTGCCAGTAGTCCTACCCGACAGGGGATACCCCTCACAGATACGCAGTATTTT; CDR3aa: CASSPTRQGIPLTDTQYF
v_gene: TRBV2; d_gene: .; j_gene: TRBJ2-5; abundance: .; CDR3nt: TGTGCCAGCAGTGCCCCGAGGGGGAGCCAAGAGACCCAGTACTTC; CDR3aa: CASSAPRGSQETQYF
v_gene: TRBV20-1; d_gene: .; j_gene: TRBJ1-4; abundance: .; CDR3nt: TGCAGCCCTGAGACGGGTGAAAAACTGTTTTTT; CDR3aa: CSPETGEKLFF
v_gene: TRBV19; d_gene: TRBD1; j_gene: TRBJ1-4; abundance: .; CDR3nt: TGTGCCACCTCGACAGGGAACGATGAAAAACTGTTTTTT; CDR3aa: CATSTGNDEKLFF